Listed below are T cell receptor beta chains from one sample, sequenced in a study of identical twins. One entry per CDR3 protein results from TCRdb running MiXCR on the 5' RACE reads. In the table there are under 350,000 distinct CDR3 sequences, roughly 10% of which are singletons. These sequences were also reported in another study, on yellow fever vaccine responses in identical twins.

What was sequenced was CD8+ T cells sorted from blood. The origin of the receptors is a woman between 18 and 29 years old in good health. The CDR3 runs from the conserved cysteine through the conserved F or W. The size entry is marked missing in some rows and otherwise reads once, few, many or a size class.

>TRBJ2-4|many|TRBV4-3
CASSQDSSGSLKNIQYF
>TRBJ2-7|NA|TRBV12-3/TRBV12-4
CASSSGDSGSYEQYF
>TRBJ2-3|many|TRBV7-9
CASSLIPDRLHF
>TRBJ2-7|NA|TRBV20-1
CSARDPDWLWDEQYF
>TRBJ2-7|NA|TRBV7-9
CASSSRQGDMAYEQYF
>TRBJ2-1|NA|TRBV3-1
CASSHPAGGYNEQFF
>TRBJ2-1|NA|TRBV12-3/TRBV12-4
CASSHPGTGVDEQFF
>TRBJ1-2|few|TRBV20-1
CSASVVGYTF
>TRBJ2-3|NA|TRBV7-9
CASSSREARTDTQYF
>TRBJ2-5|many|TRBV27
CASSRAGRETQYF
>TRBJ2-5|few|TRBV6-2/TRBV6-3
CASSDLRQGSQETQYF
>TRBJ2-7|NA|TRBV3-1
CASSRGQYEQYF
>TRBJ2-4|NA|TRBV4-2
CASSSEPGGANIQYF
>TRBJ2-1|few|TRBV7-9
CASSTTSGSLNEQFF
>TRBJ1-5|few|TRBV5-5
CASSFEGQVPNQPQHF
>TRBJ2-3|many|TRBV2
CASSTPEATRGPSTDTQYF
>TRBJ2-3|many|TRBV12-3/TRBV12-4
CASSLASHTQYF
>TRBJ2-7|few|TRBV20-1
CSARDLSGSLYEQYF